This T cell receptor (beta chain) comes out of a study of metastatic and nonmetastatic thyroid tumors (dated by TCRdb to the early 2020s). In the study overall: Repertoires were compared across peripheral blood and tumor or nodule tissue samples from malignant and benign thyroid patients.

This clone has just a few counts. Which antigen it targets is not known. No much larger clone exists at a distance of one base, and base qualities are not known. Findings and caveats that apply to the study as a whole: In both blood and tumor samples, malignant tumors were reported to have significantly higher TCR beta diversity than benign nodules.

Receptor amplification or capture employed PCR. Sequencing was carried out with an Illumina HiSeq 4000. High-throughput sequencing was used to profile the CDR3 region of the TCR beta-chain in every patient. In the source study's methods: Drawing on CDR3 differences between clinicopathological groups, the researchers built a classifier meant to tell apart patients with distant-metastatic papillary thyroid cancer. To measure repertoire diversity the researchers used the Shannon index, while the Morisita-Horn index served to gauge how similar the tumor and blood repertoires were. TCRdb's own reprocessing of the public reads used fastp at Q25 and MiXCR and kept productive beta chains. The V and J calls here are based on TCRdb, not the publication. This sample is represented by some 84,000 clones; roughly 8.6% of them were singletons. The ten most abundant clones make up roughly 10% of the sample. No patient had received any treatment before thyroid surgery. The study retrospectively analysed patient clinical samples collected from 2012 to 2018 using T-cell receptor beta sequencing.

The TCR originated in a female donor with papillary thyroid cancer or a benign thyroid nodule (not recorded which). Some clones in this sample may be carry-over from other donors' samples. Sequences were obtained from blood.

The base sequence is TGTGCCAGCAGTTACTCGCGGGGGCGCGGGGGCTACACCTTC. Translated, this is CASSYSRGRGGYTF. In this chain, TRBV6-5 is recombined with TRBJ1-2; TRBD1 is perhaps the D gene, given 6 matching bases. The germline V gene supplies CDR1 MNHEY and CDR2 SVGAGI. The V end loses 0 bases and the J end loses 8 bases, and a stretch of 13 bases separates them. The CDR3 sequence holds 14 residues, the cysteine and phenylalanine included. Only CDR3 DNA remains: 42 bases, in frame from the first base.